Listed below are T cell receptor beta chains from one sample, sequenced in a study of CD8 T cells in Susac syndrome. TCRdb ran MiXCR on the immunoSEQ multiplex PCR reads and lists one entry per CDR3 protein. The sample includes some 200,000 distinct CDR3 sequences, about 94% of them seen just once. Specimen: CD8+ T cells from PBMCs. The receptor set was obtained from a human donor with multiple sclerosis. The CDR3 runs from the conserved cysteine through the conserved F or W. Each record gives: clone size, J gene, V gene, D gene, CDR3 protein, CDR3 DNA. A D gene is named only where the DNA matches it firmly. A row's size may be missing; if present it is once, few, many or a size class.

once,TRBJ1-1,TRBV29-1,-,CSVQMGGTEAFF,TGCAGCGTTCAGATGGGGGGGACTGAAGCTTTCTTT
-,TRBJ1-1,TRBV12-3/TRBV12-4,-,CASSSYRERTEAFF,TGTGCCAGCAGTTCGTACCGGGAGCGAACTGAAGCTTTCTTT
-,TRBJ2-7,TRBV13,-,CASSPHPQGSYEQYF,TGTGCCAGCAGCCCCCACCCACAGGGCTCCTACGAGCAGTACTTC
-,TRBJ1-1,TRBV10-2,-,CASSAAGPAFF,TGCGCCAGCAGTGCCGCGGGGCCCGCTTTCTTT
once,TRBJ1-5,TRBV28,-,CASTRTSRSNQPQHF,TGTGCCAGCACCAGGACGTCGCGGAGCAATCAGCCCCAGCATTTT
-,TRBJ1-1,TRBV30,TRBD1,CAWSGQGRISTEAFF,TGTGCCTGGAGTGGACAGGGGCGGATTAGCACTGAAGCTTTCTTT
-,TRBJ2-1,TRBV3-1,-,CASSQGQGSSYNEQFF,TGTGCCAGCAGCCAGGGGCAGGGGTCCTCCTACAATGAGCAGTTCTTC
-,TRBJ1-2,TRBV4-2,-,CASSQAGGDYGYTF,TGTGCCAGCAGCCAAGCCGGGGGAGACTATGGCTACACCTTC
-,TRBJ1-1,TRBV21-1,-,CASSKGHSHGNTEAFF,TGTGCCAGCAGCAAAGGGCACTCTCATGGGAACACTGAAGCTTTCTTT
-,TRBJ1-1,TRBV29-1,-,CSFSVDLNTEAFF,TGCAGCTTCTCGGTGGATTTGAACACTGAAGCTTTCTTT
-,TRBJ1-2,TRBV6-5,TRBD1,CASSSGQKVPNYGYTF,TGTGCCAGCAGTTCGGGACAGAAGGTGCCTAACTATGGCTACACCTTC
few,TRBJ2-7,TRBV7-6,-,CASSLGVSYEQYF,TGTGCCAGCAGTCTGGGGGTCTCCTACGAGCAGTACTTC
-,TRBJ2-1,TRBV12-3/TRBV12-4,TRBD2,CASTDSGYSYNEQFF,TGTGCCAGCACCGATAGCGGGTACTCCTACAATGAGCAGTTCTTC
once,TRBJ1-2,TRBV12-3/TRBV12-4,-,CASFGGGFYGYTF,TGTGCCAGCTTTGGAGGGGGATTCTATGGCTACACCTTC
-,TRBJ1-5,TRBV6-2/TRBV6-3,-,CASRGPGINQPQHF,TGTGCCAGCAGGGGACCGGGCATCAATCAGCCCCAGCATTTT
-,TRBJ2-5,TRBV6-2/TRBV6-3,-,CASSYGGGRAETQYF,TGTGCCAGCAGTTACGGGGGCGGGAGAGCAGAGACCCAGTACTTC
-,TRBJ1-1,TRBV3-1,TRBD1,CASSQDGTGGGAEAFF,TGTGCCAGCAGCCAAGATGGGACAGGGGGCGGGGCTGAAGCTTTCTTT
-,TRBJ1-2,TRBV9,-,CASSVAVSGTGGYTF,TGTGCCAGCAGCGTAGCCGTCTCTGGGACGGGGGGCTACACCTTC
-,TRBJ2-1,TRBV15,TRBD2,CATSTGPGGREQFF,TGTGCCACCAGCACCGGACCGGGGGGGAGGGAGCAGTTCTTC
-,TRBJ1-6,TRBV5-5,-,CASSLDLRALNSPLHF,TGTGCCAGCAGCTTGGACTTAAGGGCCCTCAATTCACCCCTCCACTTT
-,TRBJ1-1,TRBV19,TRBD1,CASSGRTGGGTEAFF,TGTGCCAGTAGTGGGAGGACAGGGGGCGGCACTGAAGCTTTCTTT
-,TRBJ1-1,TRBV12-3/TRBV12-4,TRBD1,CASSSMDRPVF,TGTGCCAGCAGTTCCATGGACAGGCCAGTCTTT
-,TRBJ1-2,TRBV5-5,TRBD1,CASSWTGSDGYTF,TGTGCCAGCAGCTGGACAGGGTCCGATGGCTACACCTTC
-,TRBJ2-3,TRBV9,-,CASSVGDTDTQYF,TGTGCCAGCAGCGTAGGAGACACAGATACGCAGTATTTT
-,TRBJ2-7,TRBV6-5,-,CASGAGPYEQYF,TGTGCCAGCGGGGCGGGCCCCTACGAGCAGTACTTC
-,TRBJ1-5,TRBV20-1,-,CSARDSGDPVLGQPQHF,TGCAGTGCTAGAGATTCCGGGGATCCGGTTTTGGGACAGCCCCAGCATTTT
-,TRBJ2-2,TRBV7-9,-,CASHTSPRGGSTGELFF,TGTGCCAGCCATACTAGCCCAAGGGGGGGCTCTACCGGGGAGCTGTTTTTT
-,TRBJ2-5,TRBV12-3/TRBV12-4,-,CASSWGMETQYF,TGTGCCAGCAGTTGGGGGATGGAGACCCAGTACTTC
-,TRBJ2-4,TRBV19,-,CASSPRTGQLAKNIQYF,TGTGCCAGTAGTCCTCGGACGGGCCAGCTAGCCAAAAACATTCAGTACTTC
-,TRBJ2-3,TRBV3-1,TRBD2,CASSQEYRGLAVLDTQYF,TGTGCCAGCAGCCAAGAGTACCGGGGTCTAGCGGTCTTAGATACGCAGTATTTT
-,TRBJ2-7,TRBV19,TRBD1,CASSSRDRGFYEQYF,TGTGCCAGTAGCTCCCGGGACAGGGGATTTTACGAGCAGTACTTC
-,TRBJ2-6,TRBV5-6,TRBD1,CASSVLTGGLLPGANVLTF,TGTGCCAGCAGCGTATTGACAGGGGGCCTCCTCCCTGGGGCCAACGTCCTGACTTTC
-,TRBJ1-2,TRBV7-9,TRBD1,CASSPRQGIVPDGYTF,TGTGCCAGCAGCCCCCGACAGGGTATCGTCCCTGATGGCTACACCTTC